This T cell receptor (beta chain) originates from a study of monozygotic twins with cystic fibrosis. Overall study context: Library input was three micrograms of fragmented DNA, with approximately 16 PCR cycles. Overall study results and limits: Median Simpson clonality of 0.0095 suggested naive T cells predominated.

Data came from immunoSEQ multiplex PCR; TCRdb stores just in-frame clones and leaves some out. The sample lists about 30,000 clones; approximately 90% were seen once. The count of this clone is one. Its matching antigen is unknown. The trim removed 7 bases at V and 6 bases at J, leaving 13 bases unmatched. CDR1 and CDR2 (germline): SGHKS, YYEKEE (reference sequence). CDR3 length: 15 amino acids. Sequencing used blood. This TCR came from a girl under 10 years old with cystic fibrosis. The J gene is TRBJ2-1, the V gene TRBV5-5; 7 nucleotides agree with TRBD2. The CDR3 nucleotides read TGTGCCAGCCCGGGAGGCAGGATCCGTGCCAATGAGCAGTTCTTC. As protein: CASPGGRIRANEQFF.